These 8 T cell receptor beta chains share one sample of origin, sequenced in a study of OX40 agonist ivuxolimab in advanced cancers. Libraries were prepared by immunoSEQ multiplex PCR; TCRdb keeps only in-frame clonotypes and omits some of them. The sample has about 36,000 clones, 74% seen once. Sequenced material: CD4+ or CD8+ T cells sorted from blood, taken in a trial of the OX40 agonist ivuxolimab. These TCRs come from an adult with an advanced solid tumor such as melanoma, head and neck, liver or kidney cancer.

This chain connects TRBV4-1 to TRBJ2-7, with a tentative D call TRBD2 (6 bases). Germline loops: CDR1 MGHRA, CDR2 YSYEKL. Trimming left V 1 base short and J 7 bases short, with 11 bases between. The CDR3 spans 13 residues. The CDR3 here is CASSQVQGGEQYF. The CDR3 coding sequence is TGCGCCAGCAGCCAAGTCCAAGGAGGGGAGCAGTACTTC.

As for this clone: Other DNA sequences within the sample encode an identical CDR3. The DNA of the CDR3 is TGCGCCAGCAGGGGATTAAAAGAGACCCAGTACTTC. This translates into CASRGLKETQYF. This chain connects TRBV5-1 to TRBJ2-5; D gene ambiguous. From germline, CDR1 is SGHRS and CDR2 YFSETQ. This CDR3 has 12 residues. V lost 5 bases and J 3 bases, leaving 8 bases between the germline ends.

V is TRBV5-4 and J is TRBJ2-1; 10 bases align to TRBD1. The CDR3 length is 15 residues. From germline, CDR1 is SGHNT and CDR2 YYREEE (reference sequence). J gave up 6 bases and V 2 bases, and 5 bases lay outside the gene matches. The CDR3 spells CASSFRQGAFNEQFF. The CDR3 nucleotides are TGTGCCAGCAGCTTCAGACAGGGGGCGTTCAATGAGCAGTTCTTC.

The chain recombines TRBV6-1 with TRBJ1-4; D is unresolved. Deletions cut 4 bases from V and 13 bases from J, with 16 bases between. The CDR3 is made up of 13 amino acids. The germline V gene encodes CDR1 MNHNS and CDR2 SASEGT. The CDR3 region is CASSVAASGGLFF. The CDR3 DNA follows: TGTGCCAGCAGTGTGGCTGCTTCGGGTGGACTGTTTTTT.

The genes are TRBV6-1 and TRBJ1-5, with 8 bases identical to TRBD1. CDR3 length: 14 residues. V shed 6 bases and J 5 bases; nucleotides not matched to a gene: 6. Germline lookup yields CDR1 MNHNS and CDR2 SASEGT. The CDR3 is CASRPQGEHQPQHF. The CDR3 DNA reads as TGTGCCAGCAGACCACAGGGGGAGCATCAGCCCCAGCATTTT.

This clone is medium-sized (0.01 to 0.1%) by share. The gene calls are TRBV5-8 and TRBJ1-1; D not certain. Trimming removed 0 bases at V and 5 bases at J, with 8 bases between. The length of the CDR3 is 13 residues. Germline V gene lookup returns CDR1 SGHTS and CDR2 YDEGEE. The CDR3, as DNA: TGTGCCAGCAGCTTGGCCCTGGGAACTGAAGCTTTCTTT. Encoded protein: CASSLALGTEAFF.

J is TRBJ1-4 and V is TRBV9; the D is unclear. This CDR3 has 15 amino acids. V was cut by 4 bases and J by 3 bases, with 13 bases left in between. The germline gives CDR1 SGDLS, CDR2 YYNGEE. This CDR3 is CASSPRPEPNEKLFF. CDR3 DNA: TGTGCCAGCAGCCCTCGCCCGGAACCTAATGAAAAACTGTTTTTT. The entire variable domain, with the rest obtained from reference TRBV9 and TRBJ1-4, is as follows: DSGVTQTPKHLITATGQRVTLRCSPRSGDLSVYWYQQSLDQGLQFLIQYYNGEERAKGNILERFSAQQFPDLHSELNLSSLELGDSALYFCASSPRPEPNEKLFFGSGTQLSVL.

CDR3 loop: CASSPIGTENDNEQFF. The CDR3 nucleotides are TGCGCCAGCAGCCCAATAGGGACAGAGAACGACAATGAGCAGTTCTTC. The chain has TRBV4-1 and TRBJ2-1, with 7 bases that match TRBD1. The CDR3 extends over 16 amino acids. Germline CDR1 reads MGHRA; CDR2 reads YSYEKL. J was trimmed by 5 bases and V by 4 bases; bases with no gene match: 11.